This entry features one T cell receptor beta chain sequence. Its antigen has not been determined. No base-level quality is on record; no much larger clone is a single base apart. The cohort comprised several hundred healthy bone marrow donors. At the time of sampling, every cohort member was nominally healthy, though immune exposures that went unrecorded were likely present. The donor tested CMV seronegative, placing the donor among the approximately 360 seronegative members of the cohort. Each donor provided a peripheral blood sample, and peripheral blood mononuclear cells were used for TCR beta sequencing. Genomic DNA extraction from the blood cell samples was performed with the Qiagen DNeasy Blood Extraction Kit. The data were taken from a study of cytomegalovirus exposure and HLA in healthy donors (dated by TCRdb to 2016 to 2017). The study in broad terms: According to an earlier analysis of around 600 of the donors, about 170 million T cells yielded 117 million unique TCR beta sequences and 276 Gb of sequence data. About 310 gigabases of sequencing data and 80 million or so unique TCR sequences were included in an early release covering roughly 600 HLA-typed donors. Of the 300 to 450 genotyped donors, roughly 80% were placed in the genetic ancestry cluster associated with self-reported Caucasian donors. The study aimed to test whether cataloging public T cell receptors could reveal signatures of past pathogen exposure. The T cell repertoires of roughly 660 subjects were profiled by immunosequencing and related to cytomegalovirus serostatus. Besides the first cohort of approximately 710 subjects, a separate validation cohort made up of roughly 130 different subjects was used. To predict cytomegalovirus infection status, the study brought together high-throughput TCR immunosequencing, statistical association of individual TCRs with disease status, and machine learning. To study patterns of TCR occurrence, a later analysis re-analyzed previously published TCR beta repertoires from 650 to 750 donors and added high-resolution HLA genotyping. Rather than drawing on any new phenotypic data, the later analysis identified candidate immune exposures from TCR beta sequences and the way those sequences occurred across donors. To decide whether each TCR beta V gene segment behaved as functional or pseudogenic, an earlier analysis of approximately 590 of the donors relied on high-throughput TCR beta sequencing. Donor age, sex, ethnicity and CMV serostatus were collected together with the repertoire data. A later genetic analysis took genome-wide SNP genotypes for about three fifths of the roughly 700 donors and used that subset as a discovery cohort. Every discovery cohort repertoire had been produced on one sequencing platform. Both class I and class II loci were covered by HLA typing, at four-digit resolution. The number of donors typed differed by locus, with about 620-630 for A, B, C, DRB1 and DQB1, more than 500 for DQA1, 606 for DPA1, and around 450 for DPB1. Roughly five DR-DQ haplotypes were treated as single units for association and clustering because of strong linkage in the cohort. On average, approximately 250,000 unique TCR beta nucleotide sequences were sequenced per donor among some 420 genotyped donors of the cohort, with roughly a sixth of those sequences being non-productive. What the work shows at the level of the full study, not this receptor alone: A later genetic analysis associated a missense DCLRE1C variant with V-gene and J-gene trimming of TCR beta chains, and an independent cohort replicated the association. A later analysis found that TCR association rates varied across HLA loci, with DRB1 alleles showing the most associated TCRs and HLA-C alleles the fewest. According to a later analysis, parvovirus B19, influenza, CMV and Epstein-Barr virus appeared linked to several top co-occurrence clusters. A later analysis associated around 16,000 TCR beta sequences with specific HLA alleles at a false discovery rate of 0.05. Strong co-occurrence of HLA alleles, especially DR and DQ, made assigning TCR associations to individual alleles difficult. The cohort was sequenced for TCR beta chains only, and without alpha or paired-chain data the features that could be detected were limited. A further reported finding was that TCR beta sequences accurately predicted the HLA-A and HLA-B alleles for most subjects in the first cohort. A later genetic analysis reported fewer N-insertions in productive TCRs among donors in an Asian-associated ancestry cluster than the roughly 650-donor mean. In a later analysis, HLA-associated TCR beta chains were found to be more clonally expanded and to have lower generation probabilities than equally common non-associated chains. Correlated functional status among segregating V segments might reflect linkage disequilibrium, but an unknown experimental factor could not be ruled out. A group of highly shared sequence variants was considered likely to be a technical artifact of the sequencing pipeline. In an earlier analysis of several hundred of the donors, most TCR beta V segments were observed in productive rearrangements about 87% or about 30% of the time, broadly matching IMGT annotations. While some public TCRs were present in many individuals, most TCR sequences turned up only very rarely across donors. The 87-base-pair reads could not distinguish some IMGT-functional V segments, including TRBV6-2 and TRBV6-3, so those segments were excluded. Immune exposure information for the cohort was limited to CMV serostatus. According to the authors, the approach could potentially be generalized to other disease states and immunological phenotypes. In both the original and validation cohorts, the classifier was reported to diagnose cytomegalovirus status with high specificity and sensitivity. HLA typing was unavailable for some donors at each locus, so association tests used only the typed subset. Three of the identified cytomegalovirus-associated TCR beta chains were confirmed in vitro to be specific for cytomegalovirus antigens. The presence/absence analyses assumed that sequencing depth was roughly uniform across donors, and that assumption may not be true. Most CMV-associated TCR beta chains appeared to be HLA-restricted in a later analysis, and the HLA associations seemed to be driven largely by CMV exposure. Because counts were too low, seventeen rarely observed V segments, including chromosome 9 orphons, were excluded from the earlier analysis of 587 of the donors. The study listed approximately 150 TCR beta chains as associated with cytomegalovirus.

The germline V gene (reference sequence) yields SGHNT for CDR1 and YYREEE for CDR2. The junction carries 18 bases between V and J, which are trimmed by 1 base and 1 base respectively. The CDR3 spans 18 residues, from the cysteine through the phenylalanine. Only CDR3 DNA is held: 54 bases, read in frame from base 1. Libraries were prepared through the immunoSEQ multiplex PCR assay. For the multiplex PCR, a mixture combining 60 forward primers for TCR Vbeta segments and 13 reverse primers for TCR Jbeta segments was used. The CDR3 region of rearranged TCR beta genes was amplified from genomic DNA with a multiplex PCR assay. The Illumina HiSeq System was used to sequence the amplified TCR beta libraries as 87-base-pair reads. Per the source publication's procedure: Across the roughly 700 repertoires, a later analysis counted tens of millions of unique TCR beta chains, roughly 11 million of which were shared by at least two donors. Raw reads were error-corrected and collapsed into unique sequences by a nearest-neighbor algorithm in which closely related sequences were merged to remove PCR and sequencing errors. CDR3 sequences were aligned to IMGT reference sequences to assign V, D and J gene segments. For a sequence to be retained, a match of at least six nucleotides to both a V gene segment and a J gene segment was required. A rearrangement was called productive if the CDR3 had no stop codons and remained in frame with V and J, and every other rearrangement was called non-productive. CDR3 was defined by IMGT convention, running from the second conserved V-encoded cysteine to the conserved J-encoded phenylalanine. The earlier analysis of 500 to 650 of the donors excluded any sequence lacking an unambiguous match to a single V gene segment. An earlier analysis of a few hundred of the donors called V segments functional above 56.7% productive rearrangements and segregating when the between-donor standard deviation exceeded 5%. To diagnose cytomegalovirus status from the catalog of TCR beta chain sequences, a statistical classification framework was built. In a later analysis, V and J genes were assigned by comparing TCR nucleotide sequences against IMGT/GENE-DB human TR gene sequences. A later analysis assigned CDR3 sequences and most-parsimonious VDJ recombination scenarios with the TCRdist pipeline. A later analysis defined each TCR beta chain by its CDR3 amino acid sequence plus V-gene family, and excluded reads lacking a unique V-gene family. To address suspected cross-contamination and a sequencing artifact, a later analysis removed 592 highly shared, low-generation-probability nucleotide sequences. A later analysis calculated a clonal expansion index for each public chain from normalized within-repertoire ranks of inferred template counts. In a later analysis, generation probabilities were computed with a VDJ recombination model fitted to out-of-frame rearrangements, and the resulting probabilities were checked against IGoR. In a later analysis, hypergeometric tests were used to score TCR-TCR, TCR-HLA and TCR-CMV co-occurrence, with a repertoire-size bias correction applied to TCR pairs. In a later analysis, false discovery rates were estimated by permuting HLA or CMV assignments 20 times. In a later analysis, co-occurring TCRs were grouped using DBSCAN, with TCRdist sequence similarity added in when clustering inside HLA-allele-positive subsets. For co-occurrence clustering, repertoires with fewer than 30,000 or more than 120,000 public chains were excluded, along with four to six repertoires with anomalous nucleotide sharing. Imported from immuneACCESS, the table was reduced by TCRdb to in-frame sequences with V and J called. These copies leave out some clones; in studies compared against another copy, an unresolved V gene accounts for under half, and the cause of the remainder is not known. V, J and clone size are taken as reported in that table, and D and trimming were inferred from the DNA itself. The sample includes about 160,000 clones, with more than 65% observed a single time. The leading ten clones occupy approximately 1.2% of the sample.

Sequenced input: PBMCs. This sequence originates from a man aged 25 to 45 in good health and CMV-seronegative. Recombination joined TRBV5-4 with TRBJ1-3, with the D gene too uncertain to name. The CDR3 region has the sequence CASSLSSTGKRSGNTIYF. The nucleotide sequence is TGTGCCAGCAGCTTGTCAAGCACGGGCAAGCGGTCTGGAAACACCATATATTTT. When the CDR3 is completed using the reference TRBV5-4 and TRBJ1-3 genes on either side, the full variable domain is ETGVTQSPTHLIKTRGQQVTLRCSSQSGHNTVSWYQQALGQGPQFIFQYYREEENGRGNFPPRFSGLQFPNYSSELNVNALELDDSALYLCASSLSSTGKRSGNTIYFGEGSWLTVV.